The 9 T cell receptor beta chains reported below all come from one sample, sequenced in a study of Ad26.COV2.S vaccination and SARS-CoV-2 variants (dated by TCRdb to about 2021). Library construction relied on the immunoSEQ multiplex PCR assay. In TCRdb, the immuneACCESS table is reduced to in-frame sequences with V and J assigned. These tables do not hold every clone; where another copy was compared, an unresolved V gene accounts for under half, and the others remain unexplained. Within this sample are roughly 510,000 clones, with about 83% of them counted one time only. The biggest ten clones account for 9.5% to 15% of the sample. Interpreted using the paper, the treatment or condition label stands for: roughly 20 received Ad26.COV2.S at low or high dose, single or two shots; about five received placebo; per-sample allocation not given. For vaccine and placebo recipients, repertoires were sequenced using samples collected on day 63 after the first injection.

The sequences come from peripheral blood, collected in a trial of Ad26.COV2.S vaccine versus placebo. The receptors shown here come from a person aged 18-60 years who received the Ad26.COV2.S COVID-19 vaccine or a placebo.

The rearrangement joins TRBV3-1 (or the pseudogene TRBV3-2) to TRBJ2-1; 9 positions agree with TRBD2. V gave up 0 bases and J gave up 9 bases; unmatched junction bases: 12. The CDR3 sequence is 17 residues long. The germline gives CDR1 LGHDT, CDR2 YNNKEL (reference sequence). In nucleotides, the CDR3 is TGTGCCAGCAGCCAAGATTTGGTAGCGGGAGTGATAGGTGAGCAGTTCTTC. Protein product: CASSQDLVAGVIGEQFF.

This chain joins TRBV28 and TRBJ1-1; D is perhaps TRBD1 (5 bases). This CDR3 region has 13 residues. Germline CDR1 is MDHEN and CDR2 is SYDVKM. The V and J ends lost 5 bases and 8 bases respectively, with 15 bases between them. The CDR3 is CASSHLYQGEAFF. CDR3 in DNA: TGTGCCAGCAGTCATCTATACCAGGGAGAAGCTTTCTTT.

The CDR3: CASSHRGFGENTIYF. CDR3 nucleotides: TGTGCCAGCAGTCACAGGGGATTTGGTGAAAACACCATATATTTT. The chain is built from TRBV6-6 and TRBJ1-3; 7 nucleotides match TRBD1. Germline V lookup: CDR1 MNHNY, CDR2 SVGAGI (reference sequence). V gave up 5 bases and J gave up 6 bases; unmatched junction bases: 10. The CDR3 totals 15 residues.

This chain connects TRBV28 to TRBJ2-1, with D maybe TRBD1 (7 bases). The germline V gene has CDR1 MDHEN and CDR2 SYDVKM. V dropped 1 base and J dropped 7 bases, with 14 bases sitting between them. The CDR3 runs to 15 residues. For the CDR3, the DNA is TGTGCCAGCAGTTTATATGTACAGGGGAGGAATGAGCAGTTCTTC. Translation gives CASSLYVQGRNEQFF.

V gene TRBV4-1 combines with J gene TRBJ2-1; D gene unclear. The CDR3 sequence is 13 residues long. The V end was cut by 4 bases, the J end by 5 bases, with 9 bases between. Germline CDR1 reads MGHRA; CDR2 reads YSYEKL. The CDR3 spells CASSPRVDNEQFF. In DNA, the CDR3 is TGCGCCAGCAGCCCCAGAGTGGACAATGAGCAGTTCTTC.

The sample holds one count of this clone. The V and J genes are TRBV11-2 and TRBJ2-6; unclear D gene. CDR3 length: 15 residues. Germline CDR1 SGHAT, CDR2 FQNNGV. With 5 bases removed from V and 0 bases from J, the gap between germline ends came to 8 bases. The CDR3 sequence: CASSPVSSGANVLTF. CDR3 in DNA: TGTGCCAGCAGCCCCGTGAGCTCTGGGGCCAACGTCCTGACTTTC.

This clone was recorded once. V is TRBV4-2 and J is TRBJ2-7; D perhaps matches TRBD1 (5 bases). CDR1 is LGHNA, CDR2 YNFKEQ, per germline. V lost 1 base, J lost 7 bases, and 17 bases lay in between. This CDR3 comprises 15 residues. CDR3 in DNA: TGTGCCAGCAGCCAAGTTGCGCTTGGGGCTAGAGAGCAGTACTTC. It translates to CASSQVALGAREQYF.

The CDR3 loop is CASSAIRPGTDTQYF. The CDR3 nucleotides are TGTGCCAGCAGCGCTATCAGGCCAGGAACAGATACGCAGTATTTT. This sequence joins TRBV7-8 and TRBJ2-3; D is unclear. V lost 5 bases and J lost 3, with 15 bases in between. The CDR3 sequence is 15 residues long. CDR1 is SGHVS and CDR2 is FQNEAQ in the germline V gene.

This chain uses TRBV10-3 with TRBJ2-5; unclear D gene. CDR3 length: 14 amino acids. Germline V gene data show CDR1 as ENHRY and CDR2 as SYGVKD. V was trimmed by 0 bases and J by 7 bases, leaving 12 bases between them. The CDR3 here is CAISESKEIGTQYF. The DNA for the CDR3 is TGTGCCATCAGTGAGTCGAAGGAAATTGGGACCCAGTACTTC.